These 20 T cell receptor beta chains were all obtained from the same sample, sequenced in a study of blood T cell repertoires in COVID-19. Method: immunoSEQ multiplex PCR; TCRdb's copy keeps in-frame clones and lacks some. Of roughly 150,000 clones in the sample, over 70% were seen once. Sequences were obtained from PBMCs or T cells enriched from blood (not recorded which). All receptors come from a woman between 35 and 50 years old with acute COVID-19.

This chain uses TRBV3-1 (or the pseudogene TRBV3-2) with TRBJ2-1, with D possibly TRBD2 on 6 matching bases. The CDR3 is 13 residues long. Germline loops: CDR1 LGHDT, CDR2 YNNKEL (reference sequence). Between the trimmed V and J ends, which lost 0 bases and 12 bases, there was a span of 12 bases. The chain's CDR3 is CASSQDIGGGQFF. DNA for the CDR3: TGTGCCAGCAGCCAAGATATCGGGGGTGGGCAGTTCTTC.

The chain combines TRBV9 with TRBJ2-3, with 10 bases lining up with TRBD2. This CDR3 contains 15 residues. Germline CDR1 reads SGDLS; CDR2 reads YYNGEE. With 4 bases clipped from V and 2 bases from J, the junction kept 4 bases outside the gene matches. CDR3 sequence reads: CASSTLAGFTDTQYF. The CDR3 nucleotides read TGTGCCAGCAGCACACTAGCGGGGTTCACAGATACGCAGTATTTT.

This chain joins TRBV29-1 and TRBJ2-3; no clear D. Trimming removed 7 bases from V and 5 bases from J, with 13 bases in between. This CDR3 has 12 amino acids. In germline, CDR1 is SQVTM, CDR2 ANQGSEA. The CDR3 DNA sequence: TGCAGCGGCGCTCAATCGTTAGATACGCAGTATTTT. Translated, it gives CSGAQSLDTQYF.

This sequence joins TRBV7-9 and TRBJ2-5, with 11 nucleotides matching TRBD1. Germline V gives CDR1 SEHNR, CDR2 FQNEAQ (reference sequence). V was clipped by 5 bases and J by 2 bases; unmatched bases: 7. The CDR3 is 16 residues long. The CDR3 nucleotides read TGTGCCAGCAGCACCGGGACAGGGGGGATACAAGAGACCCAGTACTTC. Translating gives CASSTGTGGIQETQYF.

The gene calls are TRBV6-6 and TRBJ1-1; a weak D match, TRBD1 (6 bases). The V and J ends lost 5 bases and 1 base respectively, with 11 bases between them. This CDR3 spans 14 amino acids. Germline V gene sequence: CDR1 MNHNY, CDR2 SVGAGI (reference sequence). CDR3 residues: CASSGQSPNTEAFF. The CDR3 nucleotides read TGTGCCAGCAGTGGACAGTCTCCGAACACTGAAGCTTTCTTT.

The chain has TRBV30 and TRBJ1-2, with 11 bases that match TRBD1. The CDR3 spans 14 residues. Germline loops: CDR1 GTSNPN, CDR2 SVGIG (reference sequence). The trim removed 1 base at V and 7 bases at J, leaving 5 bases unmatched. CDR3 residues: CAWSGGDRGSGYTF. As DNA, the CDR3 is TGTGCCTGGAGTGGGGGGGACAGGGGGTCTGGCTACACCTTC.

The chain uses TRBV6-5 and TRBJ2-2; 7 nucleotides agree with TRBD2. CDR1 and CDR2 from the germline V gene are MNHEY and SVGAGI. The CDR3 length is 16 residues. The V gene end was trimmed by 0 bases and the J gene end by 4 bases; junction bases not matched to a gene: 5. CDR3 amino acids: CASSYSASGVTGELFF. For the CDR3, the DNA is TGTGCCAGCAGTTACTCGGCTAGCGGAGTCACCGGGGAGCTGTTTTTT.

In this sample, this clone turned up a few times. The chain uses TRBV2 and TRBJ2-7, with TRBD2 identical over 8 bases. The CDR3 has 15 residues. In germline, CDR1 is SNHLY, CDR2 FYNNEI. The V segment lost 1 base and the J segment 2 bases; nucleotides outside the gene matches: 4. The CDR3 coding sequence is TGTGCCAGCAGTGAAGGGAGCGGGAGAGCCTACGAGCAGTACGTC. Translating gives CASSEGSGRAYEQYV.

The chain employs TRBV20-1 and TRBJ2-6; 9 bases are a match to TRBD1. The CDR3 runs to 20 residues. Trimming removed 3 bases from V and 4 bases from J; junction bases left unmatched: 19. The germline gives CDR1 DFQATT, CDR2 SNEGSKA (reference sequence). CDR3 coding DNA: TGCAGTGCTAGTCCCGCAGGGGGACAGGGCCCAGTGGCGGGGGCCAACGTCCTGACTTTC. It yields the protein CSASPAGGQGPVAGANVLTF.

CDR3 nucleotide sequence: TGTGCCAGCAGCTTACTGAGGGAGAGGACCTACAATGAGCAGTTCTTC. As protein: CASSLLRERTYNEQFF. This rearrangement joins TRBV11-1 to TRBJ2-1, with D possibly being TRBD2 (5 bases). The V gene's germline CDR1 is SGHAT and CDR2 FQDESV (reference sequence). V shed 2 bases and J shed 2 bases, with 13 bases lying between them. This CDR3 is built from 16 residues.

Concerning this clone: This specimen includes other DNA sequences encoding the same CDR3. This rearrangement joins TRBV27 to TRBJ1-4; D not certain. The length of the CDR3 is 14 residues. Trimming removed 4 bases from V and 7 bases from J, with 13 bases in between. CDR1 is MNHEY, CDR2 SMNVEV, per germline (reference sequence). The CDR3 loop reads CASSSGGLGEKLFF. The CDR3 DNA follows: TGTGCCAGCAGTTCGGGCGGGCTTGGTGAAAAACTGTTTTTT.

CDR3 DNA: TGTGCCAGCAGCCAACTGGAGCAGGGGGCCAACGTCCTGACTTTC. This encodes CASSQLEQGANVLTF. The V gene is TRBV14, the J gene TRBJ2-6; D is ambiguous. The CDR3 consists of 15 residues. Per the germline V gene, CDR1 is SGHDN and CDR2 is FVKESK. With 2 bases removed from V and 4 bases from J, the gap between germline ends came to 9 bases.

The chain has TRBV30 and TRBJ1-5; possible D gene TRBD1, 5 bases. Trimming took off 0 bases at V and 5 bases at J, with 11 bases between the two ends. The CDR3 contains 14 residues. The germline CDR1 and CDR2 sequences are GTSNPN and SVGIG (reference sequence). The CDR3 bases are TGTGCCTGGAGTGTTAGGGGCGGGGATCAGCCCCAGCATTTT. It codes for CAWSVRGGDQPQHF.

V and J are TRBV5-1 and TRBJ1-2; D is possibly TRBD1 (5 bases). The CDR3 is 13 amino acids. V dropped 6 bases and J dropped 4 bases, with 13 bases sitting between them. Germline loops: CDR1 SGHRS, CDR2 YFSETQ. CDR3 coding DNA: TGCGCCAGCACTCCTGACAGTACCTATGGCTACACCTTC. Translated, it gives CASTPDSTYGYTF.

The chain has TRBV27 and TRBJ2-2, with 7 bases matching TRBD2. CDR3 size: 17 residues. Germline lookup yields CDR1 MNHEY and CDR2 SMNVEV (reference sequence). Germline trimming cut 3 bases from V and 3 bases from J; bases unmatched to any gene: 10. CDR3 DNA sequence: TGTGCCAGCAGTTTCAGCGGGGCGGCCTCCGACACCGGGGAGCTGTTTTTT. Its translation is CASSFSGAASDTGELFF.

CDR3 sequence reads: CASSPKKAANTGELFF. The DNA for the CDR3 is TGTGCCAGCAGCCCCAAAAAGGCGGCGAACACCGGGGAGCTGTTTTTT. The V and J genes are TRBV7-9 and TRBJ2-2; D not resolved. This CDR3 is built from 16 residues. Trimming left V 5 bases short and J 0 bases short, with 13 bases between. Germline V CDR1 and CDR2: SEHNR, FQNEAQ (reference sequence).

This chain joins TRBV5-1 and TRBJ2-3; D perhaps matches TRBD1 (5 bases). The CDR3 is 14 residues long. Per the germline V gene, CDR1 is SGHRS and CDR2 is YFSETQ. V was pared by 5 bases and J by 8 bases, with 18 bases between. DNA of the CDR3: TGCGCCAGCAGTCAGGGCGGTCTACGTGGTACGCAGTATTTT. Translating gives CASSQGGLRGTQYF. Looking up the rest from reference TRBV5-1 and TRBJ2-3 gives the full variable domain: KAGVTQTPRYLIKTRGQQVTLSCSPISGHRSVSWYQQTPGQGLQFLFEYFSETQRNKGNFPGRFSGRQFSNSRSEMNVSTLELGDSALYLCASSQGGLRGTQYFGPGTRLTVL.

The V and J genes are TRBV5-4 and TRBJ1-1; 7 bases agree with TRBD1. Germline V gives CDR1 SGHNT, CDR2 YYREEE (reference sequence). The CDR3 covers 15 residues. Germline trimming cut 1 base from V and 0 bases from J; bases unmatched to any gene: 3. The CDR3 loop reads CASSLYGTVNTEAFF. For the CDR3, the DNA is TGTGCCAGCAGCTTGTATGGGACAGTGAACACTGAAGCTTTCTTT.

CDR3 nucleotide sequence: TGCAGCGTTAAGGGGGGGACGGGGCAGCCCCAGCATTTT. As protein: CSVKGGTGQPQHF. The V call is TRBV29-1, the J call TRBJ1-5; a possible D gene is TRBD1 (6 bases). This CDR3 spans 13 amino acids. The germline V and J ends were trimmed by 5 bases and 7 bases, with 15 bases remaining between them. Germline CDR1 reads SQVTM; CDR2 reads ANQGSEA.

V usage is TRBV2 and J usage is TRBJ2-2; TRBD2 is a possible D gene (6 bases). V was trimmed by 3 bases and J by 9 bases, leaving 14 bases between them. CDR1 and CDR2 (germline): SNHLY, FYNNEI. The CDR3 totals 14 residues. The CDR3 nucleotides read TGTGCCAGCAGTGATGGCGGGGATGGCCGGGAGCTGTTTTTT. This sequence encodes CASSDGGDGRELFF.